The 20 T cell receptor beta chains presented below share a single source sample, sequenced in a study of T cells in Graves' hyperthyroidism and ophthalmopathy. RNA transcripts gave rise to amplified TCR beta CDR3 regions. During a first-round RT-PCR of the TCR CDR3, the HTBI primer set was used. From the multiplex PCR reads, TCRdb called clonotypes with MiXCR, one entry per CDR3 protein. The sample consists of some 250,000 distinct CDR3 sequences, 13% to 15% of them appearing once. The sequenced sample consisted of blood. The source is a woman aged 35 to 49 with Graves' hyperthyroidism that later progressed to Graves' ophthalmopathy.

This clonotype was observed many times. This rearrangement joins TRBV11-3 to TRBJ2-1; D perhaps matches TRBD2 (5 bases). Trimming cost V 1 base and J 5 bases, with 12 bases left between them. The CDR3 consists of 15 residues. Per germline, CDR1 SGHNT and CDR2 YENEEA. The CDR3 bases are TGTGCCAGCAGCTTAGTGCCAGGACTGAACAATGAGCAGTTCTTC. Its protein product is CASSLVPGLNNEQFF. Supplemented by reference TRBV11-3 and TRBJ2-1, the full variable domain reads EAGVVQSPRYKIIEKKQPVAFWCNPISGHNTLYWYLQNLGQGPELLIRYENEEAVDDSQLPKDRFSAERLKGVDSTLKIQPAELGDSAVYLCASSLVPGLNNEQFFGPGTRLTVL.

This clonotype was observed at least ten times. This chain uses TRBV7-9 with TRBJ2-1, with 9 bases lining up with TRBD1. CDR3 length: 14 amino acids. CDR1 is SEHNR and CDR2 is FQNEAQ in the germline V gene (reference sequence). Losses at the gene ends were 6 bases for V and 10 bases for J; bases not matched to a gene: 10. The CDR3 DNA reads TGTGCCAGCAGTTCCGCCGGGACAGGGATGGAGCAGTTCTTC. Amino acids: CASSSAGTGMEQFF.

This clonotype was recorded at least ten times. The chain uses TRBV10-3 and TRBJ2-7; possibly TRBD1 for D (7 bases). Germline-derived CDR1 and CDR2 are ENHRY and SYGVKD. CDR3 length: 14 amino acids. Trimming took off 4 bases at V and 6 bases at J, with 16 bases between the two ends. Written as DNA, the CDR3 is TGTGCCATCAGTGTGGCAGGGGGGAGTGGCGAGCAGTACTTC. Translated: CAISVAGGSGEQYF.

The sample holds many counts of this clonotype. The gene calls are TRBV7-8 and TRBJ2-3; TRBD2 agrees at 7 bases. The germline gives CDR1 SGHVS, CDR2 FQNEAQ. V shed 1 base, J shed 1 base, and the junction held 8 bases outside the gene matches. This CDR3 has 17 residues. The CDR3 region has the DNA TGTGCCAGCAGCTTAGTAGTGGGCGCGGGAGGCACAGATACGCAGTATTTT. This encodes CASSLVVGAGGTDTQYF. Full variable domain (missing parts from reference TRBV7-8 and TRBJ2-3): GAGVSQSPRYKVAKRGQDVALRCDPISGHVSLFWYQQALGQGPEFLTYFQNEAQLDKSGLPSDRFFAERPEGSVSTLKIQRTQQEDSAVYLCASSLVVGAGGTDTQYFGPGTRLTVL.

This clonotype was seen more than once but under ten times. V is TRBV4-1 and J is TRBJ2-3; no definite D call. Trimming pared 0 bases from V and 4 bases from J, leaving 23 bases between. This CDR3 has 19 amino acids. The germline gives CDR1 MGHRA, CDR2 YSYEKL. The CDR3 loop is CASSQDQHSGLSVPDTQYF. CDR3 DNA sequence: TGCGCCAGCAGCCAAGATCAACATAGTGGTCTCTCGGTCCCAGATACGCAGTATTTT.

This clonotype has at least ten counts. The chain combines TRBV20-1 with TRBJ1-1; 8 nucleotides agree with TRBD1. There are 14 residues in the CDR3. V trimming: 5 bases; J trimming: 8 bases; junction bases outside the gene matches: 13. The germline V gene encodes CDR1 DFQATT and CDR2 SNEGSKA (reference sequence). This chain's CDR3 is CSAANSGGASEAFF. The CDR3 DNA follows: TGCAGTGCTGCCAACTCAGGGGGCGCATCCGAAGCTTTCTTT.

The J gene is TRBJ1-4, the V gene TRBV9; tentatively, D is TRBD1 (6 bases). Germline CDR1 SGDLS, CDR2 YYNGEE. Trimming took 3 bases from V and 7 from J, leaving 16 bases between them. This CDR3 spans 15 amino acids. For the CDR3, the DNA is TGTGCCAGCAGCGCAACATGGGGGGCGCGTGAAAAACTGTTTTTT. The encoded protein is CASSATWGAREKLFF. Based on the CDR3 plus reference TRBV9 and TRBJ1-4, the full variable domain is DSGVTQTPKHLITATGQRVTLRCSPRSGDLSVYWYQQSLDQGLQFLIQYYNGEERAKGNILERFSAQQFPDLHSELNLSSLELGDSALYFCASSATWGAREKLFFGSGTQLSVL.

This clonotype was counted at least ten times. The chain is built from TRBV12-3 or TRBV12-4 and TRBJ2-7, with D uncertain. The CDR3 is 12 amino acids. V was pared by 7 bases and J by 6 bases, with 13 bases between. This CDR3 reads CASNGGVGEQYF. The CDR3 nucleotides are TGTGCCAGCAACGGTGGGGTGGGCGAGCAGTACTTC.

This chain connects TRBV19 to TRBJ1-2; D not certain. The V and J ends lost 5 bases and 8 bases respectively, with 12 bases between them. The CDR3 is made up of 12 amino acids. Germline V gene lookup returns CDR1 LNHDA and CDR2 SQIVND (reference sequence). The CDR3 loop is CASSFGTEGYTF. CDR3 in DNA: TGTGCCAGTAGTTTTGGTACGGAAGGCTACACCTTC.

This clonotype was found many times. The chain couples TRBV20-1 to TRBJ2-3; D call uncertain. Germline CDR1 DFQATT, CDR2 SNEGSKA (reference sequence). This CDR3 spans 15 amino acids. Trimming pared 0 bases from V and 5 bases from J, leaving 15 bases between. This CDR3 reads CSARDLVWRGDTQYF. The CDR3 coding sequence is TGCAGTGCTAGAGATCTGGTCTGGAGAGGAGATACGCAGTATTTT.

This clonotype has at least ten counts. J is TRBJ2-2 and V is TRBV12-3 or TRBV12-4; D unresolved. Trimming took 3 bases from V and 7 from J, leaving 12 bases between them. This CDR3 is built from 14 residues. DNA of the CDR3: TGTGCCAGCAGTTTCCAAGGGAAGGTCGGGGAGCTGTTTTTT. Amino acid sequence: CASSFQGKVGELFF.

The chain employs TRBV12-3 or TRBV12-4 and TRBJ2-7; the D is unclear. The V gene lost 6 bases and the J gene lost 2 bases, with 11 bases spanning the gap. CDR3 length: 13 residues. In nucleotides, the CDR3 is TGTGCCAGCAGATTTGACGGAGCCTACGAGCAGTACTTC. Translating gives CASRFDGAYEQYF.

This chain links TRBV7-9 with TRBJ1-5; the D gene is possibly TRBD1 (5 bases). The CDR3 has 16 amino acids. V was shortened by 0 bases and J by 1 base, with 10 bases between the two germline ends. Looked up from germline, CDR1 is SEHNR and CDR2 is FQNEAQ (reference sequence). CDR3 in amino acids: CASSLAAGTSNQPQHF. Written as DNA, the CDR3 is TGTGCCAGCAGCTTAGCGGCAGGGACGAGCAATCAGCCCCAGCATTTT.

This clonotype was recorded many times. The CDR3 sequence: CASSFGDKGEARANYGYTF. Here the CDR3 DNA reads TGTGCCAGCAGTTTTGGAGATAAAGGAGAGGCCCGAGCTAACTATGGCTACACCTTC. V gene TRBV28 combines with J gene TRBJ1-2; D not resolved. Trimming stripped 3 bases from V and 0 bases from J, with 23 bases between. The CDR3 length is 19 residues. Germline CDR1 and CDR2: MDHEN and SYDVKM.

There are a few counts of this clonotype. The chain is built from TRBV19 and TRBJ2-7; perhaps TRBD2 as D (5 bases). Deletions cut 4 bases from V and 7 bases from J, with 23 bases between. The length of the CDR3 is 16 residues. From germline, CDR1 is LNHDA and CDR2 SQIVND (reference sequence). The CDR3 protein is CASSRTDGAPGKEQYF. CDR3 DNA: TGTGCCAGTAGTAGAACCGACGGAGCGCCGGGGAAAGAGCAGTACTTC.

This clonotype was seen ten or more times. The rearrangement links TRBV12-3 or TRBV12-4 to TRBJ2-5; D uncertain. The CDR3 has 13 residues. With 3 bases removed from V and 4 bases from J, the gap between germline ends came to 9 bases. This chain's CDR3 is CASSFETLETQYF. DNA of the CDR3: TGTGCCAGCAGTTTCGAGACGTTAGAGACCCAGTACTTC.

This clonotype was seen at least ten times. The gene calls are TRBV14 and TRBJ2-3, with D tentatively TRBD1 or TRBD2 (5 bases each). The germline V gene has CDR1 SGHDN and CDR2 FVKESK. Trimming took off 4 bases at V and 3 bases at J, with 20 bases between the two ends. The CDR3 runs 17 residues. The CDR3 nucleotides are TGTGCCAGCAGCCCGCTTCCCTCTCTCTGGGGGACAGATACGCAGTATTTT. Residues: CASSPLPSLWGTDTQYF.

This clonotype came up a few times. The CDR3 DNA follows: TGTGCCAGCAGCGTCCAGGTAGCGGGACGATACAATGAGCAGTTCTTC. Amino acid sequence: CASSVQVAGRYNEQFF. The chain has TRBV9 and TRBJ2-1; 8 positions match TRBD2. The germline V gene has CDR1 SGDLS and CDR2 YYNGEE. CDR3 length: 16 amino acids. V lost 2 bases, J lost 4 bases, and 8 bases stayed unmatched.

This clonotype came up many times. The chain links TRBV20-1 to TRBJ2-5; D tentatively reads TRBD1 or TRBD2 (5 bases each). V gave up 0 bases and J gave up 2 bases, with 10 bases separating them. The CDR3 has 14 residues. The germline gives CDR1 DFQATT, CDR2 SNEGSKA (reference sequence). The CDR3 nucleotides are TGCAGTGCTAGAGAGGGACGCAAACAAGAGACCCAGTACTTC. Amino acids: CSAREGRKQETQYF.

This clonotype was picked up many times. The chain couples TRBV27 to TRBJ1-1, with TRBD1 matching 8 bases. Germline loops: CDR1 MNHEY, CDR2 SMNVEV (reference sequence). The CDR3 is made up of 14 amino acids. Trimming removed 6 bases from V and 2 bases from J; junction bases left unmatched: 5. The CDR3 reads CASRRTGLNTEAFF. The DNA of the CDR3 is TGTGCCAGCAGACGGACAGGGCTTAACACTGAAGCTTTCTTT.